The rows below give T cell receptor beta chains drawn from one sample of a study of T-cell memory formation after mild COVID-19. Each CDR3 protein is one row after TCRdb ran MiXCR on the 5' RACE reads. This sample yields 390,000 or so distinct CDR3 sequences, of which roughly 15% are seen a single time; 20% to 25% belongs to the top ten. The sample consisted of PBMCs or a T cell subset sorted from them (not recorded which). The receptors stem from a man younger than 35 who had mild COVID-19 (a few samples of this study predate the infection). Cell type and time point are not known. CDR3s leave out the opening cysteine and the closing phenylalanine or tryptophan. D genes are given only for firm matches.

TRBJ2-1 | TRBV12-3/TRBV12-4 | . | ASSLYRVNEQF
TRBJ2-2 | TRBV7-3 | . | ASSLPQGTGELF
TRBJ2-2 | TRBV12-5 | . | ASGLVLGESKNTGELF
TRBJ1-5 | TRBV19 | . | ASCDPGNQPQH
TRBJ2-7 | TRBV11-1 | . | ASSFGRVGEQY
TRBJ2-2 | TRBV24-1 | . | ATSDLGGIGTGELF
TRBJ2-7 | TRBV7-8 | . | ASSAGGTRIYEQY
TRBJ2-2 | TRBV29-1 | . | SVLDSFGIAGELF
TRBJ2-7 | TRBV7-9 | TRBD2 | ASSYPGTSGGSYEQY
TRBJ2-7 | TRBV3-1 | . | ASSQRKGGTYEQY
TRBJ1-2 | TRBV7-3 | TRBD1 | ASSATGVGYT
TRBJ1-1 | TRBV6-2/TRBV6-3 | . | ASSPHRAPEAF
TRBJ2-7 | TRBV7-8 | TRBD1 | ASSLWTGVAEQY
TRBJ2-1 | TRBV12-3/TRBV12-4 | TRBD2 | ASSQRRTSVDEQF